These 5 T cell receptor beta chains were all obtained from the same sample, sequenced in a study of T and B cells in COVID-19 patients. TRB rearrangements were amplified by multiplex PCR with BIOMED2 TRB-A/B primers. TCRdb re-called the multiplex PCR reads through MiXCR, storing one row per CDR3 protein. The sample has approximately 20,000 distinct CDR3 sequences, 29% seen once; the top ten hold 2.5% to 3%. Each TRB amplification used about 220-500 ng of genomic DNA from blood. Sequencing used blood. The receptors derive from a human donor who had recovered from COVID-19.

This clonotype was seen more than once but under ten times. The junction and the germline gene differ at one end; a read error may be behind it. CDR3 loop: CASSEGSGSGNTIYF. The DNA for the CDR3 is TGTGCCAGCAGCGAAGGGTCCGGGTCTGGAAACACCATATATTTT. This chain uses TRBV6-1 with TRBJ1-3; D uncertain. Per germline, CDR1 MNHNS and CDR2 SASEGT. The CDR3 sequence is 15 residues long.

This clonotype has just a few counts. The CDR3 coding sequence is TGTGCCAGCAGTTTCAACAGGGCTCCCTACAATGAGCAGTTCTTC. Protein product: CASSFNRAPYNEQFF. The V and J genes are TRBV27 and TRBJ2-1; D possibly corresponds to TRBD1 (6 bases). V shed 3 bases and J shed 2 bases, with 11 bases lying between them. The CDR3 runs to 15 residues. The germline gives CDR1 MNHEY, CDR2 SMNVEV (reference sequence).

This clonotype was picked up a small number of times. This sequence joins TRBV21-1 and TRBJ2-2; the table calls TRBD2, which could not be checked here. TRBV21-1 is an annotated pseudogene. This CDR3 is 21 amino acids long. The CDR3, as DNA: TGTGCCAGCAGCAATTTGGGACAAATCGAGAGGACTAGACCGAACACCGGGGAGCTGTTTTTT. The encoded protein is CASSNLGQIERTRPNTGELFF.

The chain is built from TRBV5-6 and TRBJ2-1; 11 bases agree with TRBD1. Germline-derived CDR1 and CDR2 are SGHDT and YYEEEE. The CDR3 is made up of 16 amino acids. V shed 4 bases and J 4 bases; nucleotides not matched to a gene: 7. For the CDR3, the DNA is TGTGCCAGCAGCACCGGGACAGGGGGAGCTTACAATGAGCAGTTCTTC. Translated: CASSTGTGGAYNEQFF.

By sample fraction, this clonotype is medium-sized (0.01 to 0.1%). Here the CDR3 DNA reads TGTGCCAGCTCACCAGGGGGACTAGCGGAACGCTTGGATACGCAGTATTTT. It translates to CASSPGGLAERLDTQYF. The gene calls are TRBV18 and TRBJ2-3; 11 nucleotides match TRBD2. The V gene end was trimmed by 2 bases and the J gene end by 6 bases; junction bases not matched to a gene: 10. CDR1 is KGHSH and CDR2 is LQKENI in the germline V gene. This CDR3 region has 17 residues.